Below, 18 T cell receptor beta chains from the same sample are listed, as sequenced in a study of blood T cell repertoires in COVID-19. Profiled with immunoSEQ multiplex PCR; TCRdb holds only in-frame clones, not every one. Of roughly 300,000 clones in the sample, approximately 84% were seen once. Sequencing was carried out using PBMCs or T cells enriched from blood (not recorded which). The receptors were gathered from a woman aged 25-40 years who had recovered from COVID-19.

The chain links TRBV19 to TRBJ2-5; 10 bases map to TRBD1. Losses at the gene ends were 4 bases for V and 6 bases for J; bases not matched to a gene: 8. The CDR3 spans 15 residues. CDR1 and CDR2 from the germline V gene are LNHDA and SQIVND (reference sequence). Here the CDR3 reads CASSSGGQGSKTQYF. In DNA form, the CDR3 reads TGTGCCAGTAGTAGCGGGGGACAGGGGTCGAAGACCCAGTACTTC.

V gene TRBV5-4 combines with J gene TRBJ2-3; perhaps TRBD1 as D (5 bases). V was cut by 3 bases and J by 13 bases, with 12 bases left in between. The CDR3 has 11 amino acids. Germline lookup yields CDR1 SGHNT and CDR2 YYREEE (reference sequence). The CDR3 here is CASSSGNLKYF. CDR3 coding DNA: TGTGCCAGCAGCTCAGGGAATCTGAAGTATTTT.

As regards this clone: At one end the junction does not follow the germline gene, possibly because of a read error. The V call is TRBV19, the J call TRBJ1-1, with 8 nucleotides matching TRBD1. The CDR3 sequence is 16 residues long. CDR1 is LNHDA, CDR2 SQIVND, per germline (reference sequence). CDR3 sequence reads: CASSTVGQGVSTEAFF. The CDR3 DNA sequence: TGTGCCAGCAGTACCGTCGGACAGGGAGTGTCCACTGAAGCTTTCTTT.

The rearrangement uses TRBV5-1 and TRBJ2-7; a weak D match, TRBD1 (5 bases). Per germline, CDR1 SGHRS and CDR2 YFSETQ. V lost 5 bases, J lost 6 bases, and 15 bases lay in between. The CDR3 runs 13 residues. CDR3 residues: CASRSQGDGEQYF. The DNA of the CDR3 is TGCGCCAGCAGATCGCAGGGTGACGGCGAGCAGTACTTC.

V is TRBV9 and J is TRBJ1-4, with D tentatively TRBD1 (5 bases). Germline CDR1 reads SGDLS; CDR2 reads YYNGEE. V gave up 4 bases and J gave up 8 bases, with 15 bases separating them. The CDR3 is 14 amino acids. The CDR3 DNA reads TGTGCCAGCAGCCCAGACCCAGGGTTCGAAAAACTGTTTTTT. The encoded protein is CASSPDPGFEKLFF.

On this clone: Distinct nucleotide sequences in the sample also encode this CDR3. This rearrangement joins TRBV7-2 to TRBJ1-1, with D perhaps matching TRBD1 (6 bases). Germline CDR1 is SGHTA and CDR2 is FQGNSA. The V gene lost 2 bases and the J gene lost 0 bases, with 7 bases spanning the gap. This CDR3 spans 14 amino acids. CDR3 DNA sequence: TGTGCCAGCAGCTTACAGGGGTTGAACACTGAAGCTTTCTTT. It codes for CASSLQGLNTEAFF.

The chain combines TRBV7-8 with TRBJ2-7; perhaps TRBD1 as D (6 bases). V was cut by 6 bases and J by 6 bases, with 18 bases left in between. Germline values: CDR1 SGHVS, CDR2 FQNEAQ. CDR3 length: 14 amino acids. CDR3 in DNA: TGTGCCAGCAGTTCCGACAGGTTAATCGCCGAGCAGTACTTC. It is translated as CASSSDRLIAEQYF.

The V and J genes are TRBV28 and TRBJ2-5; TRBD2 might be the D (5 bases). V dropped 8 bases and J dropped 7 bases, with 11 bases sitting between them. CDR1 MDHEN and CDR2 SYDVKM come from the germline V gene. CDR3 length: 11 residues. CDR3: CASESRGTQYF. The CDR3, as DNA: TGTGCCAGCGAATCTCGGGGGACCCAGTACTTC.

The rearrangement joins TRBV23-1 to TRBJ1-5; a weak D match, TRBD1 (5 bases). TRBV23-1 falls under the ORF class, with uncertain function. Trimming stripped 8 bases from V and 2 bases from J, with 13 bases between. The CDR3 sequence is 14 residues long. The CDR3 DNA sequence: TGCGCCAGCCGCCCTACCAGGGGCAATCAGCCCCAGCATTTT. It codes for CASRPTRGNQPQHF.

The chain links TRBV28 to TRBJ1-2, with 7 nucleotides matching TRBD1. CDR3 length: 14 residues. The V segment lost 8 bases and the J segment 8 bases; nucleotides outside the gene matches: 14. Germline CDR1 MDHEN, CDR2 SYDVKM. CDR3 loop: CASQKTGRARGYTF. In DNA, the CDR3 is TGTGCCAGCCAGAAGACAGGGCGTGCGCGGGGCTACACCTTC.

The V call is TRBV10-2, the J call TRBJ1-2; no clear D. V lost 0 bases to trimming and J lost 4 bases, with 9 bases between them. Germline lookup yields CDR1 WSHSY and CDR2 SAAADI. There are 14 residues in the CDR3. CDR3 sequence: CASSESGRSYGYTF. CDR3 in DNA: TGCGCCAGCAGTGAGTCGGGCCGAAGCTATGGCTACACCTTC.

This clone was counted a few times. The CDR3 DNA reads TGTGCCAGCAGTTCATCTACGGACAGGGGAAGGGGCTACACCTTC. Translating gives CASSSSTDRGRGYTF. This chain joins TRBV28 and TRBJ1-2, with TRBD1 matching over 9 bases. CDR3 length: 15 amino acids. V lost 4 bases and J lost 8; bases outside the gene matches: 11. Germline V gene lookup returns CDR1 MDHEN and CDR2 SYDVKM.

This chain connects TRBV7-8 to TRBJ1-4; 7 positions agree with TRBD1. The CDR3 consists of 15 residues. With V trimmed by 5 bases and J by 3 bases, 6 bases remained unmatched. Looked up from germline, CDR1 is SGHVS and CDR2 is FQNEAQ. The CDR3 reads CASSGWTGSNEKLFF. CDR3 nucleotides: TGTGCCAGCAGCGGTTGGACAGGATCTAATGAAAAACTGTTTTTT.

The CDR3 here is CASSFRTGGNTGELFF. The CDR3 DNA is TGTGCCAGCAGCTTTCGGACAGGGGGCAACACCGGGGAGCTGTTTTTT. The V and J genes are TRBV7-9 and TRBJ2-2; 11 bases line up with TRBD1. The germline CDR1 and CDR2 sequences are SEHNR and FQNEAQ (reference sequence). The CDR3 length is 16 residues. The ends lost 3 bases at V and 2 bases at J; junction bases unmatched: 2.

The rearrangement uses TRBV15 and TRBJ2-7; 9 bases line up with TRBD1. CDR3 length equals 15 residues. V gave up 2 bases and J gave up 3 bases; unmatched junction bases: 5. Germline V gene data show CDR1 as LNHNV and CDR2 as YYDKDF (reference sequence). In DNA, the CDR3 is TGTGCCACCAGCAGATCTGGGGACAGGGTCTACGAGCAGTACTTC. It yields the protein CATSRSGDRVYEQYF.

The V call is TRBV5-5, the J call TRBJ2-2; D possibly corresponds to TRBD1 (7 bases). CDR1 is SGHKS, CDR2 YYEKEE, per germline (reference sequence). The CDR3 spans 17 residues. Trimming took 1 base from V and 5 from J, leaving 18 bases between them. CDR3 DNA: TGTGCCAGCAGCTTGAGCAGGGGGGCAATGGTGACCGGGGAGCTGTTTTTT. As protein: CASSLSRGAMVTGELFF.

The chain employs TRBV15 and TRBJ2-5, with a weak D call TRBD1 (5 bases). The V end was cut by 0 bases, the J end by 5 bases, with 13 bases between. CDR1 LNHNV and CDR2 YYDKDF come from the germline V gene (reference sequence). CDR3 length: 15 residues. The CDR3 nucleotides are TGTGCCACCAGCAGAGATAGGGGTCCCGGGGAGACCCAGTACTTC. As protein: CATSRDRGPGETQYF.

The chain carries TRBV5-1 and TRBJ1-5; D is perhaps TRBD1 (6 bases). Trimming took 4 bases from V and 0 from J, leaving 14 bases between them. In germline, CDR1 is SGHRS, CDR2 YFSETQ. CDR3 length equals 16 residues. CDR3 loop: CASSPEGGHSNQPQHF. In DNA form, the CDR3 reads TGCGCCAGCAGCCCCGAAGGGGGACATAGCAATCAGCCCCAGCATTTT.